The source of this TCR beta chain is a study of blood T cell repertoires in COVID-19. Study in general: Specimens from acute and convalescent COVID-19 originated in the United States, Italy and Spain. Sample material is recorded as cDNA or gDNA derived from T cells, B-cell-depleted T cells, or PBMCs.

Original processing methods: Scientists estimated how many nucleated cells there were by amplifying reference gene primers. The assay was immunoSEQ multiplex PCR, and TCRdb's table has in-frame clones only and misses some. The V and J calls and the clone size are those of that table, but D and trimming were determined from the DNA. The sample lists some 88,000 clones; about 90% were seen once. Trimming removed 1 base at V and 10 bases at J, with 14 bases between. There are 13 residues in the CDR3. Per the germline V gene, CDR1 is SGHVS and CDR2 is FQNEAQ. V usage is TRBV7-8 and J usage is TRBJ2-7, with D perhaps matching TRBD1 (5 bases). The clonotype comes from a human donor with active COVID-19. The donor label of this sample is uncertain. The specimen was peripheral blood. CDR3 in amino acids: CASSLGGTGLQYF. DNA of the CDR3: TGTGCCAGCAGCTTAGGGGGTACAGGCCTTCAGTACTTC.